The clone carrying this T cell receptor beta chain was counted once. The data originate from a study of blood T cell repertoires in COVID-19. Libraries were prepared by immunoSEQ multiplex PCR; TCRdb keeps only in-frame clonotypes and omits some of them. The sample holds some 210,000 clones, roughly 81% seen once. This CDR3 is built from 14 residues. CDR1 and CDR2 (germline): SGHNT, YYREEE (reference sequence). Losses at the gene ends were 3 bases for V and 3 bases for J; bases not matched to a gene: 4. What was sequenced was peripheral blood. The chain recombines TRBV5-4 with TRBJ1-2; 8 bases align to TRBD1. The receptor's source is a woman aged 45-65 years with active or convalescent COVID-19. For the CDR3, the DNA is TGTGCCAGCAGCTCGTTGACAGGGGACTATGGCTACACCTTC. It yields the protein CASSSLTGDYGYTF.